Following are 15 T cell receptor beta chains from one sample sequenced in a study of T cell responses to AZD1222 COVID-19 vaccine. Assay: immunoSEQ multiplex PCR; the TCRdb copy retains only in-frame clones and omits some. The sample has around 200,000 clones; approximately 92% are singletons. This specimen was peripheral blood, taken 28 days after the second dose of the MenACWY control vaccine. These receptors were obtained from an adult who received the MenACWY meningococcal vaccine as a control.

This clone was counted once. The rearrangement uses TRBV29-1 and TRBJ1-1; tentatively, D is TRBD1 (6 bases). The V gene's germline CDR1 is SQVTM and CDR2 ANQGSEA. The CDR3 consists of 14 residues. Between the trimmed V and J ends, which lost 3 bases and 4 bases, there was a span of 15 bases. CDR3 coding DNA: TGCAGCGTTGACCCCCACGGGGGCCGCACTGAAGCTTTCTTT. This sequence encodes CSVDPHGGRTEAFF.

This chain uses TRBV6-5 with TRBJ2-7; TRBD1 matches at 9 bases. J lost 2 bases, V lost 9 bases, and 5 bases had no gene match. Germline V gives CDR1 MNHEY, CDR2 SVGAGI. CDR3 length: 13 amino acids. DNA of the CDR3: TGTGCCAGTAGGGACAGGGCAACCTACGAGCAGTACTTC. Its translation: CASRDRATYEQYF.

This chain connects TRBV10-3 to TRBJ1-1; no firm D call. The CDR3 is 12 amino acids. CDR1 ENHRY and CDR2 SYGVKD come from the germline V gene. V dropped 4 bases and J dropped 4 bases, with 7 bases sitting between them. This chain's CDR3 is CAISAARTEAFF. The CDR3 nucleotides read TGTGCCATCAGTGCGGCACGCACTGAAGCTTTCTTT.

This sequence joins TRBV11-1 and TRBJ1-1, with D hard to call. V gave up 3 bases and J gave up 0 bases, with 11 bases separating them. Germline loops: CDR1 SGHAT, CDR2 FQDESV (reference sequence). The CDR3 covers 15 residues. CDR3 coding DNA: TGTGCCAGCAGCTTTCGGAGGCTCTTGAACACTGAAGCTTTCTTT. It encodes CASSFRRLLNTEAFF. Using reference TRBV11-1 and TRBJ1-1 for the parts outside the CDR3, the full variable domain is EAEVAQSPRYKITEKSQAVAFWCDPISGHATLYWYRQILGQGPELLVQFQDESVVDDSQLPKDRFSAERLKGVDSTLKIQPAELGDSAMYLCASSFRRLLNTEAFFGQGTRLTVV.

Comment on this clone: This specimen includes other DNA sequences encoding the same CDR3. V is TRBV10-3 and J is TRBJ1-5; D is perhaps TRBD1 (6 bases). V lost 8 bases and J lost 4, with 12 bases in between. CDR3 length: 13 residues. Per germline, CDR1 ENHRY and CDR2 SYGVKD. CDR3 amino acids: CAIGGAANQPQHF. CDR3 DNA sequence: TGTGCCATCGGGGGGGCTGCGAATCAGCCCCAGCATTTT.

The genes are TRBV7-2 and TRBJ2-2; TRBD1 is a possible D gene (8 bases). V was cut by 4 bases and J by 2 bases, with 11 bases left in between. Germline CDR1 is SGHTA and CDR2 is FQGNSA. The CDR3 sequence is 15 residues long. In nucleotides, the CDR3 is TGTGCCAGCAGCTACAGGGGGGGTAACACCGGGGAGCTGTTTTTT. It encodes CASSYRGGNTGELFF.

This chain joins TRBV19 and TRBJ2-3; TRBD2 matches at 10 bases. This CDR3 contains 15 residues. V lost 5 bases, J lost 2 bases, and 4 bases stayed unmatched. From germline, CDR1 is LNHDA and CDR2 SQIVND (reference sequence). In nucleotides, the CDR3 is TGTGCCAGTAGTTTAGCGGGGGGAAACACAGATACGCAGTATTTT. Translation: CASSLAGGNTDTQYF.

The chain has TRBV5-1 and TRBJ1-1; 7 bases align to TRBD1. J lost 1 base, V lost 3 bases, and 6 bases had no gene match. The CDR3 has 15 amino acids. Germline loops: CDR1 SGHRS, CDR2 YFSETQ. CDR3 loop: CASSSHRQGNTEAFF. In DNA, the CDR3 is TGCGCCAGCAGCTCCCACCGACAGGGGAACACTGAAGCTTTCTTT. The full variable domain, its missing parts supplied by reference TRBV5-1 and TRBJ1-1, is KAGVTQTPRYLIKTRGQQVTLSCSPISGHRSVSWYQQTPGQGLQFLFEYFSETQRNKGNFPGRFSGRQFSNSRSEMNVSTLELGDSALYLCASSSHRQGNTEAFFGQGTRLTVV.

CDR3 DNA: TGTGCCTGGAGTAAAGGGGATATTCGAGCCAATGAGCAGTTCTTC. Translation gives CAWSKGDIRANEQFF. The V gene is TRBV30, the J gene TRBJ2-1; D is possibly TRBD1 (5 bases). The germline V and J ends were trimmed by 2 bases and 6 bases, with 17 bases remaining between them. The germline V gene encodes CDR1 GTSNPN and CDR2 SVGIG (reference sequence). The CDR3 spans 15 residues.

This chain links TRBV2 with TRBJ1-2; the D gene is possibly TRBD1 (5 bases). V was clipped by 6 bases and J by 6 bases, with 14 bases between them. Germline V gene data show CDR1 as SNHLY and CDR2 as FYNNEI. The CDR3 loop spans 13 amino acids. Written as DNA, the CDR3 is TGTGCCAGCAGGCGGCAGGGTGACGATGGCTACACCTTC. Its protein product is CASRRQGDDGYTF.

J is TRBJ2-1 and V is TRBV10-3; 10 nucleotides agree with TRBD1. The J segment lost 0 bases and the V segment lost 8 bases, leaving 7 bases of the junction unmatched. CDR3 length equals 16 residues. The germline gives CDR1 ENHRY, CDR2 SYGVKD. CDR3 nucleotides: TGTGCCATCGGGAAGACAGGGGGCGTCTCCTACAATGAGCAGTTCTTC. This sequence encodes CAIGKTGGVSYNEQFF.

This clone has a single count. The chain recombines TRBV7-6 with TRBJ1-4; D perhaps matches TRBD1 (5 bases). Per the germline V gene, CDR1 is SGHVS and CDR2 is FNYEAQ. This CDR3 is 13 amino acids long. V gave up 1 base and J gave up 12 bases, with 12 bases separating them. CDR3 protein: CASSLGGPSQLFF. CDR3 in DNA: TGTGCCAGCAGCTTAGGGGGACCGTCCCAACTGTTTTTT.

The genes are TRBV9 and TRBJ1-5; D is unresolved. Trimming cost V 7 bases and J 9 bases, with 14 bases left between them. The germline V gene has CDR1 SGDLS and CDR2 YYNGEE. CDR3 length: 12 amino acids. CDR3 region: CASAPLEGPQHF. In DNA, the CDR3 is TGTGCCAGCGCCCCCCTGGAGGGGCCCCAGCATTTT. Full variable domain (missing parts from reference TRBV9 and TRBJ1-5): DSGVTQTPKHLITATGQRVTLRCSPRSGDLSVYWYQQSLDQGLQFLIQYYNGEERAKGNILERFSAQQFPDLHSELNLSSLELGDSALYFCASAPLEGPQHFGDGTRLSIL.

The sample holds one count of this clone. The chain joins TRBV28 to TRBJ2-7; D assignment may be TRBD1 or TRBD2 (6 bases each). V was trimmed by 11 bases and J by 0 bases, leaving 17 bases between them. Germline assignment: CDR1 MDHEN and CDR2 SYDVKM. This CDR3 is built from 14 residues. The CDR3 spells CAVRGDIRSYEQYF. CDR3 bases: TGTGCCGTTAGGGGGGACATTCGCTCCTACGAGCAGTACTTC.

To note about this clone: One end of the junction varies from germline; a read error may be responsible. V and J are TRBV6-1 and TRBJ1-3; D is unclear. The CDR3 consists of 15 residues. CDR1 and CDR2 (germline): MNHNS, SASEGT. The CDR3 loop is CASSEDFGSGNTIYF. The CDR3 DNA is TGTGCCAGCAGCGAAGACTTCGGCTCTGGAAACACCATATATTTT.